The 15 T cell receptor beta chains given below trace back to one sample, sequenced in a study of shared clonotypes between healthy human individuals. Generated by immunoSEQ multiplex PCR, the TCRdb table keeps only in-frame clones and is missing some. Of around 1.1 million clones listed, approximately 75% were seen once; the top ten hold 0.89%. What was sequenced was memory CD4+ T cells from PBMCs. The subset here: CD45RA-negative fraction. Every receptor here comes from a young man in good health. Some clones in this sample may be carry-over from other donors' samples.

V is TRBV30 and J is TRBJ1-2; TRBD1 is a possible D gene (5 bases). The V gene lost 7 bases and the J gene lost 8 bases, with 11 bases spanning the gap. This CDR3 is 10 amino acids long. The germline CDR1 and CDR2 sequences are GTSNPN and SVGIG (reference sequence). This chain's CDR3 is CAYTGQGYTF. CDR3 DNA: TGTGCCTACACAGGTCAGGGCTACACCTTC.

The gene calls are TRBV18 and TRBJ1-1; D not resolved. The CDR3 covers 15 residues. CDR1 is KGHSH and CDR2 is LQKENI in the germline V gene. The V end lost 1 base, the J end lost 0 bases, and 9 bases lay between the germline ends. The CDR3 region is CASSPQRIMNTEAFF. The CDR3 DNA is TGTGCCAGCTCACCACAGAGAATAATGAACACTGAAGCTTTCTTT.

A few counts support this clone. This sequence joins TRBV11-3 and TRBJ1-2, with D tentatively TRBD1 (5 bases). The CDR3 extends over 13 amino acids. Trimming left V 7 bases short and J 6 bases short, with 15 bases between. CDR1 and CDR2 from the germline V gene are SGHNT and YENEEA. The CDR3 protein is CASIVRALDGYTF. CDR3 coding DNA: TGTGCCAGCATCGTCAGGGCCCTCGATGGCTACACCTTC.

This chain uses TRBV18 with TRBJ2-7, with D possibly being TRBD1 or TRBD2 (5 bases each). The CDR3 has 11 residues. V was shortened by 4 bases and J by 5 bases, with 6 bases between the two germline ends. Germline CDR1 KGHSH, CDR2 LQKENI. CDR3 residues: CASSRDDEQYF. Written as DNA, the CDR3 is TGTGCCAGCTCACGGGACGACGAGCAGTACTTC.

This chain links TRBV9 with TRBJ2-3; D possibly corresponds to TRBD1 (5 bases). Germline V CDR1 and CDR2: SGDLS, YYNGEE. V lost 4 bases and J lost 1, with 19 bases in between. This CDR3 spans 17 amino acids. In nucleotides, the CDR3 is TGTGCCAGCAGCCCCCGCCGCCGGACATCAGGCACAGATACGCAGTATTTT. Protein product: CASSPRRRTSGTDTQYF.

This clone was picked up one time. The gene calls are TRBV4-1 and TRBJ2-5; D might be TRBD1 or TRBD2, each matching 5 bases. This CDR3 contains 15 residues. V was trimmed by 0 bases and J by 4 bases, leaving 12 bases between them. Looked up from germline, CDR1 is MGHRA and CDR2 is YSYEKL. CDR3 nucleotide sequence: TGCGCCAGCAGCCAAGACGGCCGGGACGGAGAGACCCAGTACTTC. Its translation: CASSQDGRDGETQYF.

This clone occurred many times. V and J are TRBV6-6 and TRBJ1-4; 10 bases line up with TRBD1. Germline loops: CDR1 MNHNY, CDR2 SVGAGI (reference sequence). This CDR3 contains 16 residues. Unmatched junction bases numbered 7, after V lost 2 bases and J lost 7 bases. The DNA of the CDR3 is TGTGCCAGCAGTTACCCGACAGGGGGCTATTTTGAAAAACTGTTTTTT. It codes for CASSYPTGGYFEKLFF.

In regard to this clone: Other nucleotide sequences from this sample produce the same CDR3. The gene calls are TRBV6-5 and TRBJ2-5, with D possibly TRBD2 on 5 matching bases. Trimming cost V 0 bases and J 4 bases, with 9 bases left between them. Germline V gene lookup returns CDR1 MNHEY and CDR2 SVGAGI. The CDR3 runs 14 residues. The DNA for the CDR3 is TGTGCCAGCAGTTACTCCGGGGTACGAGAGACCCAGTACTTC. Translating it yields CASSYSGVRETQYF.

This clone was counted only a few times. The V gene is TRBV4-2, the J gene TRBJ1-4, with 9 bases aligning to TRBD1. This CDR3 spans 13 amino acids. V dropped 4 bases and J dropped 8; count of bases not matched to a gene: 2. Germline lookup yields CDR1 LGHNA and CDR2 YNFKEQ. The chain's CDR3 is CASSRTGDEKLFF. As DNA, the CDR3 is TGTGCCAGCAGCCGGACAGGGGACGAAAAACTGTTTTTT.

For this clone: The same CDR3 arises from other DNA sequences in this sample as well. The gene calls are TRBV5-1 and TRBJ1-1; D may be TRBD1 (5 bases). Trimming took 4 bases from V and 4 from J, leaving 11 bases between them. The CDR3 is 13 amino acids. Germline V CDR1 and CDR2: SGHRS, YFSETQ. CDR3 amino acids: CASSPAQGTEAFF. Written as DNA, the CDR3 is TGCGCCAGCAGCCCCGCCCAGGGCACTGAAGCTTTCTTT.

The chain uses TRBV9 and TRBJ2-1, with 7 bases identical to TRBD2. CDR1 and CDR2 (germline): SGDLS, YYNGEE. With 0 bases clipped from V and 2 bases from J, the junction kept 8 bases outside the gene matches. The length of the CDR3 is 17 residues. CDR3 nucleotides: TGTGCCAGCAGCGTAGGGTCTAGCGGACCTACCTACAATGAGCAGTTCTTC. It specifies CASSVGSSGPTYNEQFF.

This rearrangement joins TRBV25-1 to TRBJ2-7; a weak D match, TRBD1 (5 bases). The CDR3 has 14 residues. V was trimmed by 1 base and J by 3 bases, leaving 10 bases between them. Per germline, CDR1 MGHDK and CDR2 SYGVNS. Here the CDR3 reads CASSELDSVYEQYF. Written as DNA, the CDR3 is TGTGCCAGCAGTGAATTAGACAGCGTCTACGAGCAGTACTTC.

The chain carries TRBV6-4 and TRBJ2-2; TRBD1 might be the D (5 bases). CDR3 length: 15 amino acids. Germline loops: CDR1 MRHNA, CDR2 SNTAGT. V was cut by 6 bases and J by 7 bases, with 18 bases left in between. Written as DNA, the CDR3 is TGTGCCAGCAGCCGCTCCCCCAGGGTAAACGGGGAGCTGTTTTTT. This translates into CASSRSPRVNGELFF.

Only one count was recorded for this clone. V usage is TRBV11-2 and J usage is TRBJ1-1; 9 bases map to TRBD1. The CDR3 has 17 amino acids. CDR1 SGHAT and CDR2 FQNNGV come from the germline V gene. V gave up 5 bases and J gave up 1 base; unmatched junction bases: 11. This chain's CDR3 is CASSPRAGTGTNTEAFF. In nucleotides, the CDR3 is TGTGCCAGCAGCCCAAGGGCCGGGACAGGGACGAACACTGAAGCTTTCTTT.

The chain joins TRBV19 to TRBJ2-4, with D unclear. The CDR3 runs to 12 residues. Germline lookup yields CDR1 LNHDA and CDR2 SQIVND (reference sequence). V lost 10 bases and J lost 8, with 15 bases in between. The CDR3 region has the DNA TGTGCCACCAGAAGTCGAGGTGACATTCAGTACTTC. It yields the protein CATRSRGDIQYF.